The 16 T cell receptor beta chains below all came from one sample that was sequenced in a study of OX40 agonist ivuxolimab in advanced cancers. Sequencing was performed with immunoSEQ multiplex PCR; in TCRdb, only in-frame clones are kept and a portion is missing. This table has 90,000 to 100,000 clones, less than 90% appearing once. The sample in question was CD4+ or CD8+ T cells sorted from blood, obtained in a trial of the OX40 agonist ivuxolimab. These receptors originate from an adult with an advanced solid tumor such as melanoma, head and neck, liver or kidney cancer.

J is TRBJ2-7 and V is TRBV6-5, with D perhaps assigned TRBD1 or TRBD2 (5 bases each). V lost 6 bases and J 3 bases, leaving 18 bases between the germline ends. Germline V gives CDR1 MNHEY, CDR2 SVGAGI. CDR3 length equals 15 residues. CDR3 bases: TGTGCCAGCAGGTCGAGGGGTCAAGGGAGCTACGAGCAGTACTTC. Translation gives CASRSRGQGSYEQYF.

This clone is a singleton in its sample. Different DNA sequences within this sample yield the same CDR3. The chain combines TRBV5-6 with TRBJ1-1; the D is unclear. Per the germline V gene, CDR1 is SGHDT and CDR2 is YYEEEE. Trimming pared 1 base from V and 0 bases from J, leaving 7 bases between. This CDR3 region has 14 residues. CDR3 in amino acids: CASSLYSMNTEAFF. CDR3 coding DNA: TGTGCCAGCAGCTTGTACTCCATGAACACTGAAGCTTTCTTT.

This clone was seen once. An end of the junction differs from the germline gene, which may be a read error. This sequence joins TRBV30 and TRBJ2-1; 8 positions match TRBD2. From germline, CDR1 is GTSNPN and CDR2 SVGIG (reference sequence). The CDR3 runs to 14 residues. CDR3 bases: TGTGCCCGGAGCACTAGCGGAAATTACAATGAGCAGTTCTTC. This translates into CARSTSGNYNEQFF.

The chain links TRBV6-5 to TRBJ1-2; 7 bases map to TRBD1. CDR1 is MNHEY and CDR2 is SVGAGI in the germline V gene. With V trimmed by 5 bases and J by 7 bases, 7 bases remained unmatched. This CDR3 is built from 13 residues. Here the CDR3 reads CASSGQESGGYTF. Written as DNA, the CDR3 is TGTGCCAGCAGTGGACAGGAGTCAGGTGGCTACACCTTC.

The V call is TRBV4-1, the J call TRBJ2-3, with unresolved D. V lost 0 bases, J lost 8 bases, and 9 bases lay in between. The CDR3 is made up of 13 amino acids. Germline assignment: CDR1 MGHRA and CDR2 YSYEKL. The CDR3 sequence: CASSQESYVTQYF. The CDR3 DNA follows: TGCGCCAGCAGCCAAGAGTCGTACGTTACGCAGTATTTT.

The CDR3 here is CASSRRQPPNTGELFF. The CDR3 nucleotides read TGTGCCAGTAGTCGAAGACAACCACCGAACACCGGGGAGCTGTTTTTT. V is TRBV19 and J is TRBJ2-2; unclear D gene. This CDR3 has 16 amino acids. Trimming stripped 5 bases from V and 0 bases from J, with 13 bases between. The germline V gene encodes CDR1 LNHDA and CDR2 SQIVND (reference sequence).

The sample holds one count of this clone. The CDR3 DNA reads as TGTGCCAGCAGCTTAACTAGCGATCGTGAGCAGTTCTTC. Translated, it gives CASSLTSDREQFF. This chain uses TRBV7-3 with TRBJ2-1, with D maybe TRBD2 (5 bases). Trimming pared 0 bases from V and 9 bases from J, leaving 9 bases between. The CDR3 loop spans 13 amino acids. Germline assignment: CDR1 SGHTA and CDR2 FQGTGA.

J is TRBJ2-3 and V is TRBV11-2, with a tentative D call TRBD2 (5 bases). The length of the CDR3 is 17 residues. Germline values: CDR1 SGHAT, CDR2 FQNNGV. Trimming left V 2 bases short and J 6 bases short, with 21 bases between. The CDR3 reads CASSLNPPAREADTQYF. CDR3 nucleotide sequence: TGTGCCAGCAGCTTAAATCCCCCGGCCCGGGAAGCGGATACGCAGTATTTT.

V and J are TRBV19 and TRBJ1-2; 9 positions match TRBD1. Germline V gives CDR1 LNHDA, CDR2 SQIVND (reference sequence). Trimming took 8 bases from V and 2 from J; bases not matched to a gene: 12. This CDR3 is 16 amino acids long. The CDR3: CASQDRAGTGNYGYTF. The CDR3, as DNA: TGTGCCAGTCAAGACAGGGCGGGGACAGGGAACTATGGCTACACCTTC. Looking up the rest from reference TRBV19 and TRBJ1-2 gives the full variable domain: DGGITQSPKYLFRKEGQNVTLSCEQNLNHDAMYWYRQDPGQGLRLIYYSQIVNDFQKGDIAEGYSVSREKKESFPLTVTSAQKNPTAFYLCASQDRAGTGNYGYTFGSGTRLTVV.

The rearrangement links TRBV6-5 to TRBJ2-7; possibly TRBD1 or TRBD2 for D (5 bases each). Germline CDR1 MNHEY, CDR2 SVGAGI. With 4 bases removed from V and 6 bases from J, the gap between germline ends came to 16 bases. The CDR3 is 14 amino acids. This CDR3 is CASSSGDGLREQYF. The CDR3 region has the DNA TGTGCCAGCAGTTCCGGGGACGGCTTACGCGAGCAGTACTTC.

The chain combines TRBV6-5 with TRBJ1-3; no clear D. Trimming shortened V by 5 bases and J by 0 bases, and 5 bases separated the two germline ends. From germline, CDR1 is MNHEY and CDR2 SVGAGI. The CDR3 totals 13 residues. In DNA, the CDR3 is TGTGCCAGCAGTCGGACCTCTGGAAACACCATATATTTT. This translates into CASSRTSGNTIYF.

This clone was picked up one time. The CDR3 here is CASRLPAGRGTGELFF. In DNA, the CDR3 is TGTGCCAGCAGGCTTCCCGCCGGGAGGGGCACCGGGGAGCTGTTTTTT. This chain links TRBV28 with TRBJ2-2; 8 positions match TRBD2. The germline CDR1 and CDR2 sequences are MDHEN and SYDVKM. J was trimmed by 4 bases and V by 6 bases; bases with no gene match: 10. The CDR3 is made up of 16 amino acids.

About this clone: One end of the junction varies from germline; a read error may be responsible. The CDR3 coding sequence is TGTGCCAGCAGCTTGGGACAGTCCTCCAATGAGCAGTTCTTC. It codes for CASSLGQSSNEQFF. The chain is built from TRBV7-9 and TRBJ2-1; TRBD1 aligns across 7 bases. The CDR3 has 14 residues. CDR1 SEHNR and CDR2 FQNEAQ come from the germline V gene (reference sequence).

The rearrangement joins TRBV15 to TRBJ2-3; D is perhaps TRBD2 (6 bases). From germline, CDR1 is LNHNV and CDR2 YYDKDF (reference sequence). With 0 bases removed from V and 6 bases from J, the gap between germline ends came to 16 bases. The CDR3 is 16 residues long. CDR3 amino acids: CATSRDRRVVSDTQYF. The DNA for the CDR3 is TGTGCCACCAGCAGAGATAGGAGGGTCGTTTCGGATACGCAGTATTTT.

There are a few counts of this clone. This rearrangement joins TRBV25-1 to TRBJ1-2; maybe TRBD1 (5 bases). Trimming cost V 6 bases and J 4 bases, with 12 bases left between them. CDR3 size: 13 residues. From germline, CDR1 is MGHDK and CDR2 SYGVNS. As DNA, the CDR3 is TGTGCCAGCAGGGGGGAACAGTTCTATGGCTACACCTTC. It encodes CASRGEQFYGYTF.

V is TRBV5-1 and J is TRBJ1-3; D is possibly TRBD1 (5 bases). The CDR3 covers 15 residues. Germline V lookup: CDR1 SGHRS, CDR2 YFSETQ. V was pared by 4 bases and J by 0 bases, with 11 bases between. Written as DNA, the CDR3 is TGCGCCAGCAGCAATCAGGGCTCCTCTGGAAACACCATATATTTT. Translating gives CASSNQGSSGNTIYF.